These 20 T cell receptor beta chains originate from one sample sequenced in a study of blood T cell repertoires in COVID-19. Assay: immunoSEQ multiplex PCR; the TCRdb copy retains only in-frame clones and omits some. The sample holds about 74,000 clones, approximately 80% seen once. The sequencing sample was made of peripheral blood. These receptors were collected from a human donor in a cohort sampled during active COVID-19.

The J gene is TRBJ2-5, the V gene TRBV6-5; 12 bases are a match to TRBD2. The ends lost 7 bases at V and 5 bases at J; junction bases unmatched: 8. The CDR3 loop spans 15 amino acids. Germline loops: CDR1 MNHEY, CDR2 SVGAGI. CDR3 bases: TGTGCCAGCACCCTCGGACTAGCGGGGAGGGAGACCCAGTACTTC. This encodes CASTLGLAGRETQYF.

The chain recombines TRBV12-3 or TRBV12-4 with TRBJ1-1; a weak D match, TRBD1 (6 bases). The CDR3 runs to 12 residues. The V end was cut by 6 bases, the J end by 11 bases, with 16 bases between. The CDR3 loop is CASRLGGQGAFF. The CDR3 nucleotides are TGTGCCAGCAGGTTGGGGGGGCAGGGGGCTTTCTTT.

This clone was counted once. The chain has TRBV7-3 and TRBJ2-3; 8 nucleotides align to TRBD2. Germline loops: CDR1 SGHTA, CDR2 FQGTGA. There are 15 residues in the CDR3. The V gene end was trimmed by 5 bases and the J gene end by 0 bases; junction bases not matched to a gene: 4. The CDR3 loop is CASSRTGGSTDTQYF. CDR3 nucleotides: TGTGCCAGCAGCAGGACGGGGGGGAGCACAGATACGCAGTATTTT.

This clone showed up just a few times. This chain joins TRBV3-1 (or the pseudogene TRBV3-2) and TRBJ1-6; D is possibly TRBD1 (6 bases). The CDR3 runs 15 residues. Trimming shortened V by 4 bases and J by 10 bases, and 17 bases separated the two germline ends. Per germline, CDR1 LGHDT and CDR2 YNNKEL (reference sequence). The CDR3 DNA reads as TGTGCCAGCAGCCTAAAGAGAGGGGGTGCGTCACCCCTCCACTTT. Translated: CASSLKRGGASPLHF.

This chain links TRBV27 with TRBJ2-3; D might be TRBD1 (6 bases). The CDR3 spans 13 residues. The ends were cut back, 4 bases at V and 2 bases at J, with 7 bases in the middle. Germline values: CDR1 MNHEY, CDR2 SMNVEV (reference sequence). CDR3 in amino acids: CASSWTATDTQYF. Written as DNA, the CDR3 is TGTGCCAGCAGTTGGACAGCCACAGATACGCAGTATTTT.

The chain combines TRBV7-2 with TRBJ1-2; the match to TRBD1 covers 10 bases. CDR1 SGHTA and CDR2 FQGNSA come from the germline V gene. Germline trimming cut 0 bases from V and 6 bases from J; bases unmatched to any gene: 13. The CDR3 extends over 18 amino acids. The CDR3 region has the DNA TGTGCCAGCAGCTTAGCTGGGACAGGGGCGCCCCTGGGCGATGGCTACACCTTC. Protein product: CASSLAGTGAPLGDGYTF.

The rearrangement links TRBV28 to TRBJ1-2, with 12 positions matching TRBD1. The CDR3 spans 14 residues. Germline V gene lookup returns CDR1 MDHEN and CDR2 SYDVKM. V trimming: 6 bases; J trimming: 9 bases; junction bases outside the gene matches: 8. In DNA form, the CDR3 reads TGTGCCAGCAGAGTCGGGACAGGGGGCGTCAGCTACACCTTC. This gives the protein CASRVGTGGVSYTF.

The V and J genes are TRBV3-1 (or the pseudogene TRBV3-2) and TRBJ2-7, with a possible D match to TRBD1 (6 bases). CDR1 and CDR2 (germline): LGHDT, YNNKEL (reference sequence). The CDR3 runs to 12 residues. V gave up 2 bases and J gave up 13 bases, with 15 bases separating them. The CDR3 nucleotides read TGTGCCAGCAGCCAAACCATGACAGGTCTCTACTTC. It yields the protein CASSQTMTGLYF.

This chain connects TRBV30 to TRBJ2-7, with 10 bases fitting TRBD1. Per the germline V gene, CDR1 is GTSNPN and CDR2 is SVGIG (reference sequence). Trimming cost V 2 bases and J 3 bases; bases outside gene matches: 7. This CDR3 spans 15 amino acids. The CDR3 coding sequence is TGTGCCTGGAGTATATTTCGGACAGGGGGCTACGAGCAGTACTTC. This gives the protein CAWSIFRTGGYEQYF. Supplemented by reference TRBV30 and TRBJ2-7, the full variable domain reads SQTIHQWPATLVQPVGSPLSLECTVEGTSNPNLYWYRQAAGRGLQLLFYSVGIGQISSEVPQNLSASRPQDRQFILSSKKLLLSDSGFYLCAWSIFRTGGYEQYFGPGTRLTVT.

The CDR3 protein is CASSTTPGQGHNEQFF. CDR3 nucleotides: TGCGCCAGCAGTACTACGCCGGGACAGGGACACAATGAGCAGTTCTTC. The rearrangement links TRBV5-1 to TRBJ2-1; 9 nucleotides agree with TRBD1. The V and J ends lost 5 bases and 5 bases, in that order; junction bases with no gene match: 11. Germline CDR1 is SGHRS and CDR2 is YFSETQ. The CDR3 extends over 16 amino acids.

This chain connects TRBV7-2 to TRBJ2-7; maybe TRBD1 (6 bases). The ends were cut back, 4 bases at V and 6 bases at J, with 16 bases in the middle. The CDR3 contains 14 residues. The germline CDR1 and CDR2 sequences are SGHTA and FQGNSA. CDR3 nucleotide sequence: TGTGCCAGCAGCTGGGGACACGGCGGTCTCGAGCAGTACTTC. Translated: CASSWGHGGLEQYF.

This sequence joins TRBV6-2 or TRBV6-3 and TRBJ2-3, with D tentatively TRBD2 (6 bases). CDR3 length: 15 amino acids. Germline loops: CDR1 MNHEY, CDR2 SVGEGT. Trimming removed 0 bases at V and 0 bases at J, with 7 bases between. The DNA for the CDR3 is TGTGCCAGCAGTTACTCAGCGGGTAGCACAGATACGCAGTATTTT. Translating it yields CASSYSAGSTDTQYF.

J is TRBJ1-2 and V is TRBV5-4, with TRBD1 identical over 7 bases. CDR1 is SGHNT, CDR2 YYREEE, per germline (reference sequence). Unmatched junction bases numbered 3, after V lost 4 bases and J lost 6 bases. The CDR3 spans 12 residues. The CDR3 loop is CASSQTGNGYTF. Here the CDR3 DNA reads TGTGCCAGCAGCCAGACAGGGAATGGCTACACCTTC.

This rearrangement joins TRBV5-8 to TRBJ1-2; D gene unclear. Trimming stripped 4 bases from V and 9 bases from J, with 13 bases between. Germline V lookup: CDR1 SGHTS, CDR2 YDEGEE. This CDR3 spans 12 amino acids. CDR3 sequence (DNA): TGTGCCAGCAGCGCACAACGGGAAAGCTACACCTTC. It is translated as CASSAQRESYTF.

This chain connects TRBV19 to TRBJ2-3, with D perhaps TRBD2 (6 bases). The CDR3 runs to 15 residues. V was cut by 2 bases and J by 2 bases, with 11 bases left in between. Germline lookup yields CDR1 LNHDA and CDR2 SQIVND (reference sequence). The CDR3 region is CASSISRGTTDTQYF. DNA for the CDR3: TGTGCCAGTAGTATATCGCGGGGAACCACAGATACGCAGTATTTT. Full variable domain (missing parts from reference TRBV19 and TRBJ2-3): DGGITQSPKYLFRKEGQNVTLSCEQNLNHDAMYWYRQDPGQGLRLIYYSQIVNDFQKGDIAEGYSVSREKKESFPLTVTSAQKNPTAFYLCASSISRGTTDTQYFGPGTRLTVL.

CDR3 sequence reads: CASSPDRAFTGELFF. As DNA, the CDR3 is TGTGCCAGCAGCCCCGACAGGGCCTTCACCGGGGAGCTGTTTTTT. This chain connects TRBV2 to TRBJ2-2, with 7 bases fitting TRBD1. J lost 4 bases, V lost 6 bases, and 8 bases had no gene match. CDR3 length: 15 amino acids. CDR1 SNHLY and CDR2 FYNNEI come from the germline V gene.

J is TRBJ1-3 and V is TRBV18; 7 bases are shared with TRBD1. Germline CDR1 is KGHSH and CDR2 is LQKENI. The CDR3 is made up of 16 amino acids. The V segment lost 6 bases and the J segment 0 bases; nucleotides outside the gene matches: 8. CDR3 DNA sequence: TGTGCCAGCTCCCCAATTGGGACAGACTCTGGAAACACCATATATTTT. Protein product: CASSPIGTDSGNTIYF.

This chain joins TRBV5-4 and TRBJ1-6; D not resolved. The CDR3 covers 14 residues. V was trimmed by 0 bases and J by 8 bases, leaving 9 bases between them. Germline-derived CDR1 and CDR2 are SGHNT and YYREEE (reference sequence). The CDR3 nucleotides are TGTGCCAGCAGCTTGGAAAGCCCATATTCACCCCTCCACTTT. Its translation: CASSLESPYSPLHF. Based on the CDR3 plus reference TRBV5-4 and TRBJ1-6, the full variable domain is ETGVTQSPTHLIKTRGQQVTLRCSSQSGHNTVSWYQQALGQGPQFIFQYYREEENGRGNFPPRFSGLQFPNYSSELNVNALELDDSALYLCASSLESPYSPLHFGNGTRLTVT.

The CDR3 region is CASGVGTGIDIQYF. The CDR3 DNA reads as TGCGCCAGCGGGGTGGGGACAGGGATTGACATTCAGTACTTC. The chain uses TRBV10-1 and TRBJ2-4; 9 nucleotides agree with TRBD1. With V trimmed by 8 bases and J by 8 bases, 10 bases remained unmatched. This CDR3 spans 14 amino acids. CDR1 WNHNN and CDR2 SYGVQD come from the germline V gene (reference sequence).

This chain uses TRBV10-3 with TRBJ2-7; D not resolved. The germline V gene encodes CDR1 ENHRY and CDR2 SYGVKD. This CDR3 spans 14 amino acids. V was cut by 1 base and J by 2 bases, with 9 bases left in between. This chain's CDR3 is CAISEWQATYEQYF. The CDR3, as DNA: TGTGCCATCAGTGAGTGGCAGGCGACCTACGAGCAGTACTTC.